The 4 T cell receptor beta chains given below trace back to one sample, sequenced in a study of blood T cell repertoires in COVID-19. The method was immunoSEQ multiplex PCR; TCRdb's version includes in-frame clones alone and lacks a portion of them. The table lists about 280,000 clones, approximately 86% of them singletons, with approximately 8.2% in the top ten. Sequencing was performed on peripheral blood. The receptors stem from a middle-aged man with active or convalescent COVID-19.

The chain links TRBV5-1 to TRBJ2-1; D not resolved. With 0 bases removed from V and 8 bases from J, the gap between germline ends came to 6 bases. The CDR3 is made up of 12 amino acids. Germline-derived CDR1 and CDR2 are SGHRS and YFSETQ. CDR3 protein: CASSLAVHEQFF. The CDR3 DNA sequence: TGCGCCAGCAGCTTGGCCGTCCATGAGCAGTTCTTC.

The chain is built from TRBV2 and TRBJ2-2; 7 bases line up with TRBD1. The V and J ends lost 5 bases and 6 bases, in that order; junction bases with no gene match: 6. Germline V gene data show CDR1 as SNHLY and CDR2 as FYNNEI. The CDR3 spans 14 residues. The DNA of the CDR3 is TGTGCCAGCAGTTGGACAGGAACTCCCGGGGAGCTGTTTTTT. This gives the protein CASSWTGTPGELFF.

The CDR3 DNA follows: TGTGCCAGAAGCTTGGATCGGGGAGAGTGCTACAATGAGCAGTTCTTC. It is translated as CARSLDRGECYNEQFF. This sequence joins TRBV5-3 and TRBJ2-1, with a weak D call TRBD2 (5 bases). TRBV5-3 is an open reading frame, and its role is uncertain. The CDR3 covers 16 residues. Trimming took off 0 bases at V and 3 bases at J, with 13 bases between the two ends.

The rearrangement uses TRBV7-9 and TRBJ2-1; possible D gene TRBD2, 5 bases. The CDR3 is 13 residues long. Trimming left V 4 bases short and J 7 bases short, with 11 bases between. The germline V gene has CDR1 SEHNR and CDR2 FQNEAQ (reference sequence). CDR3 loop: CASSSGGENEQFF. The DNA of the CDR3 is TGTGCCAGCAGCTCAGGTGGGGAGAATGAGCAGTTCTTC.